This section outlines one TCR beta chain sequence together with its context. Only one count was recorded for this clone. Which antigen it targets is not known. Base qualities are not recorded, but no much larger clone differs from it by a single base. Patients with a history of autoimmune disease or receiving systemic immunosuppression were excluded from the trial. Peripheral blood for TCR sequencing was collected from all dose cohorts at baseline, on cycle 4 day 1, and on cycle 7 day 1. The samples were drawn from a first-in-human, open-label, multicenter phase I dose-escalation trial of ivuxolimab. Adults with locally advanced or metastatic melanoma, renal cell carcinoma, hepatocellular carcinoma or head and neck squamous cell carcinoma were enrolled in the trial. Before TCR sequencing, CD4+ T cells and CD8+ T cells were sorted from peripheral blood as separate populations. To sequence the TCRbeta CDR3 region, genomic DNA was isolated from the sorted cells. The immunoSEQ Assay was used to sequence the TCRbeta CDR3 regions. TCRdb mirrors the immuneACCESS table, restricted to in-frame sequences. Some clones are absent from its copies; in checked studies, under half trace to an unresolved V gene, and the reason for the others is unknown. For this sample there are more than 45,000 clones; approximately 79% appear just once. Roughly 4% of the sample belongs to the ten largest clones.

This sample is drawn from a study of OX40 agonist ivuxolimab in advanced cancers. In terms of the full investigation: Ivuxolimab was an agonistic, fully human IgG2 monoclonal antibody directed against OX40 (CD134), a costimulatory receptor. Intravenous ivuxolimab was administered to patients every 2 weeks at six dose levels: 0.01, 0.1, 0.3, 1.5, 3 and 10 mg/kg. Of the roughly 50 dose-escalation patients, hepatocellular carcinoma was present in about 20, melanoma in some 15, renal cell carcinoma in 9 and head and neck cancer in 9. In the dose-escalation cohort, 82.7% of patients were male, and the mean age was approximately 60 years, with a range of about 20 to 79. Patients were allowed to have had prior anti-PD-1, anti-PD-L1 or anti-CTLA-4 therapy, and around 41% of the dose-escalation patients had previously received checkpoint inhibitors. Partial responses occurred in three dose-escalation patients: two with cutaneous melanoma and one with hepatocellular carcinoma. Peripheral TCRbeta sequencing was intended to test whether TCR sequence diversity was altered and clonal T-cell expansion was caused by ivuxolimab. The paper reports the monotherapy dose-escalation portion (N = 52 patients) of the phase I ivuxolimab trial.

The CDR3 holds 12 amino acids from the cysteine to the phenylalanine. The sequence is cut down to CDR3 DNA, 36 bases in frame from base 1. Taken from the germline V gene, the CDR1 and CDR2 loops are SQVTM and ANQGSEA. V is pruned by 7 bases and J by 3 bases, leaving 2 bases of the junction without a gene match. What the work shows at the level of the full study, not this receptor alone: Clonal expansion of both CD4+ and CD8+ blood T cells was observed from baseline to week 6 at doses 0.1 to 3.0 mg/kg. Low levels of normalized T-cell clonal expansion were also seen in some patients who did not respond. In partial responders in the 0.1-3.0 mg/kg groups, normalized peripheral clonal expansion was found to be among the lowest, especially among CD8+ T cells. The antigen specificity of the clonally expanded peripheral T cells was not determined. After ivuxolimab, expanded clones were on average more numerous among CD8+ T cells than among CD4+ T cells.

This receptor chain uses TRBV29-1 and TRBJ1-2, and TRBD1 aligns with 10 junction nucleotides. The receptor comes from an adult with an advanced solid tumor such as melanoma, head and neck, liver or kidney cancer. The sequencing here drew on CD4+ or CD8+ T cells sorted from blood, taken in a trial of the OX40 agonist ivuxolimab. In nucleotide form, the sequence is TGCAGCGCTGGACAGGGGGACTATGGCTACACCTTC. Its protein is CSAGQGDYGYTF.